This is a list of T cell receptor beta chains from one sample in a study of Ad26.COV2.S vaccination and SARS-CoV-2 variants. Sequencing was performed with immunoSEQ multiplex PCR; in TCRdb, only in-frame clones are kept and a portion is missing. The data show around 300,000 clones, approximately 90% seen once. Sequencing was performed on peripheral blood, taken in a trial of Ad26.COV2.S vaccine versus placebo. These TCRs come from a person aged 18-65 years who received the Ad26.COV2.S COVID-19 vaccine or a placebo. The CDR3 runs from the conserved cysteine through the conserved F or W. Part of the rows lack a size; the others show once, few, many or a class for expanded clones.

V gene	clone size	CDR3 length	CDR3 protein
TRBV15	-	14	CATAGTPGPQPQHF
TRBV5-1	-	14	CASSFDGVNEKLFF
TRBV27	-	13	CASSLSGWDEQFF
TRBV5-1	-	14	CASSPLRLDNEQFF
TRBV11-2	-	14	CASSLGGRSYEQYF
TRBV7-2	-	17	CASSLALGTESNSPLHF
TRBV5-1	-	17	CASSLLPSGRASNEQFF
TRBV19	-	13	CASSMYGDSPLHF
TRBV2	-	15	CASSDFGQTTDTQYF
TRBV2	-	14	CASSVGSPNTEAFF
TRBV6-5	-	14	CASRRQGGTYEQYF
TRBV3-1/TRBV3-2	-	14	CASSQDRYTDTQYF
TRBV18	-	11	CASSPTDTQYF
TRBV6-6	few	14	CASRSDREESPLHF
TRBV6-6	-	15	CASSYVQGEGTEAFF
TRBV7-9	-	14	CASSRDSSAGELFF
TRBV5-1	-	18	CASSLELAGGRNTGELFF
TRBV27	-	15	CASGRASVSPYEQYF
TRBV3-1/TRBV3-2	-	13	CASSQDQGSPLHF
TRBV7-2	few	13	CASSLAPNTEAFF
TRBV4-3	-	15	CASSQENTGRTPLHF
TRBV27	-	15	CASSAVTSRINEQFF
TRBV5-1	-	14	CASSSGPINYGYTF
TRBV6-2/TRBV6-3	-	16	CASTYRTGGDTGELFF
TRBV19	-	14	CASSLDRAINGYTF
TRBV29-1	-	14	CSVERDRGPAAQYF
TRBV6-1	-	18	CASSEASLAGVGYNEQFF
TRBV2	-	19	CASSGRRDRENGGNQPQHF
TRBV2	-	13	CASRDPPRRKQFF
TRBV7-9	medium-sized	15	CASSLITSSGNTIYF
TRBV29-1	-	13	CSVEGRMNTEAFF
TRBV3-1/TRBV3-2	-	15	CASSQEQHMNTEAFF
TRBV28	-	11	CATRLAPEQFF
TRBV2	-	16	CASSPTGSLSNYGYTF
TRBV5-6	-	12	CASSLQYDEQFF
TRBV2	-	13	CASSVRGYYEQYF
TRBV7-2	-	15	CASSMGPTFTDTQYF
TRBV9	once	15	CASSVGSGSYQPQHF
TRBV5-1	-	16	CASSLALDRNTGELFF
TRBV19	-	13	CASSIPGTDTQYF
TRBV24-1	-	16	CATSDRTSGSYNEQFF
TRBV14	-	15	CASSQDYGLPRTQYF
TRBV5-8	-	17	CASSLYVTPKKDDEQFF
TRBV29-1	-	14	CSVSIAGGPREQYF
TRBV5-1	-	14	CASGVTGLRSEAFF
TRBV18	-	14	CASSPRTGGGEQYF
TRBV2	-	14	CASKSQGAQETQYF
TRBV6-2/TRBV6-3	-	13	CASSVGENNEQFF
TRBV13	-	14	CASSSRDRQETQYF
TRBV25-1	-	16	CASSEYQGTANEKLFF
TRBV6-2/TRBV6-3	-	15	CASSALRGMSYEQYF
TRBV11-2	-	14	CASSSGLGNQPQHF
TRBV28	-	17	CASSPRPRTGNTGELFF
TRBV15	once	16	CATSREPGLAFNEQFF
TRBV5-6	few	16	CASSWRGQARNSPLHF